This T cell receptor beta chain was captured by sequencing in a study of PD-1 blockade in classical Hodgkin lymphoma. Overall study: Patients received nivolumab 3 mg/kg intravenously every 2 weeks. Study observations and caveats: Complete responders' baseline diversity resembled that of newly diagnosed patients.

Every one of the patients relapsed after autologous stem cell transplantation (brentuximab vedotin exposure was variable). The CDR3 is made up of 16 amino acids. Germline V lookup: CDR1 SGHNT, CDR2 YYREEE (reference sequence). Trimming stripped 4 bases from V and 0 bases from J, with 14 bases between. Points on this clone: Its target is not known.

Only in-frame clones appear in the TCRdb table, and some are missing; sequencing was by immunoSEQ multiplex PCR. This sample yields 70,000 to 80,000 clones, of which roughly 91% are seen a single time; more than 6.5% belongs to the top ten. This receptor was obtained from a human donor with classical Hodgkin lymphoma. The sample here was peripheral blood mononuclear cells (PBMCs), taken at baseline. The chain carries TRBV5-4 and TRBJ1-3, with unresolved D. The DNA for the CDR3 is TGTGCCAGCAGCGCGGGCGTCGGGTCCTCTGGAAACACCATATATTTT. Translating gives CASSAGVGSSGNTIYF.